Listed below are T cell receptor beta chains from one sample, sequenced in a study of blood T cell repertoires in COVID-19. The repertoire was sequenced with immunoSEQ multiplex PCR; TCRdb's copy has only in-frame clones and lacks some. Here the sample spans approximately 46,000 clones, roughly 80% being singletons. Sequencing used peripheral blood. These receptors were obtained from a woman aged 55-75 years with acute or convalescent COVID-19. Both conserved end residues are part of each CDR3.

j_call v_call cdr3_aa
TRBJ2-3 TRBV6-5 CASYLQGSTDTQYF
TRBJ1-2 TRBV7-8 CASTNWGGNYGYTF
TRBJ1-5 TRBV6-5 CASRPDLGNQPQHF
TRBJ1-1 TRBV19 CASSIVAGTGNTEAFF
TRBJ1-1 TRBV19 CASSMGAGRTEAFF
TRBJ2-1 TRBV5-1 CASSKTSTGYNEQFF
TRBJ2-1 TRBV5-1 CASSLTSGRDNEQFF
TRBJ1-1 TRBV29-1 CSIAERRTEAFF
TRBJ2-2 TRBV6-5 CASRSDRGNTGELFF
TRBJ2-1 TRBV9 CASSVLDSLNYNEQFF
TRBJ2-5 TRBV5-4 CASSLAGGLATETQYF
TRBJ1-2 TRBV11-2 CASSLSGQGARGYGYTF
TRBJ2-7 TRBV6-1 CASSDRRLTLSYEQYF
TRBJ2-2 TRBV7-8 CASSWGLAGVAGELFF